This TCR beta chain was profiled in a study of cytomegalovirus exposure and HLA in healthy donors. PCR primers comprised 60 Vbeta and 13 Jbeta primers. Sequencing was performed with immunoSEQ multiplex PCR; in TCRdb, only in-frame clones are kept and a portion is missing. The sample lists more than 150,000 clones, about four fifths seen once, with less than 6% in the top ten. This TCR was sampled from a woman in her twenties or thirties in good health and CMV-seropositive. The sequencing sample was made of PBMCs.

The CDR3 spells CAISSLNEQFF. CDR3 DNA: TGTGCCATCTCTAGCCTCAATGAGCAGTTCTTC. The rearrangement links TRBV10-3 to TRBJ2-1; tentatively, D is TRBD2 (5 bases). Trimming shortened V by 8 bases and J by 6 bases, and 8 bases separated the two germline ends. CDR1 is ENHRY, CDR2 SYGVKD, per germline. The CDR3 extends over 11 amino acids.